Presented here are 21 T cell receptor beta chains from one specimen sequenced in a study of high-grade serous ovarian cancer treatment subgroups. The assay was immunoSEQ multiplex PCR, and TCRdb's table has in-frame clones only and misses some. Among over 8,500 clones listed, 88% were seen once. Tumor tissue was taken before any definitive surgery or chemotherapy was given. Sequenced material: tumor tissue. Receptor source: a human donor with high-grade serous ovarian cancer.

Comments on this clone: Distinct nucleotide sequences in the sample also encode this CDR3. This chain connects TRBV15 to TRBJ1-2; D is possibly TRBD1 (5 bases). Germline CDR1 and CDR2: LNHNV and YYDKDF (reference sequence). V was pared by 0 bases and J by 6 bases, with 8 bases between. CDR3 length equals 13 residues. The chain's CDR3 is CATSREEGDGYTF. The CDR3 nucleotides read TGTGCCACCAGCAGAGAGGAAGGGGATGGCTACACCTTC.

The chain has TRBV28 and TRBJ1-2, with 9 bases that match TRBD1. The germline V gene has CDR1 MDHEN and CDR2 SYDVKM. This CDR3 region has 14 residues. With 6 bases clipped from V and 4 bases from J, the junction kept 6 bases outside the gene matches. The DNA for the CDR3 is TGTGCCAGCAGCCAGGGACAGGGTAGCTATGGCTACACCTTC. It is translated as CASSQGQGSYGYTF.

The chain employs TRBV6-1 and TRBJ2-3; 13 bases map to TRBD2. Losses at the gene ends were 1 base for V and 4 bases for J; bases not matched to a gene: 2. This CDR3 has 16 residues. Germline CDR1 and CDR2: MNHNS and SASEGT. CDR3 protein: CASSEGLAGGSDTQYF. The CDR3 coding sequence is TGTGCCAGCAGTGAAGGACTAGCGGGGGGCTCAGATACGCAGTATTTT.

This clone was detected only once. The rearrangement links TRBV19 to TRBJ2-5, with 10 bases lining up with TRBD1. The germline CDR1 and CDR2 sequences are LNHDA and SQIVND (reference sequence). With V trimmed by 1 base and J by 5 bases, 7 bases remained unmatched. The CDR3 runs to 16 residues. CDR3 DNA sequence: TGTGCCAGTAGTATAGCAGTGACAGGGGGCGCGGAGACCCAGTACTTC. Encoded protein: CASSIAVTGGAETQYF.

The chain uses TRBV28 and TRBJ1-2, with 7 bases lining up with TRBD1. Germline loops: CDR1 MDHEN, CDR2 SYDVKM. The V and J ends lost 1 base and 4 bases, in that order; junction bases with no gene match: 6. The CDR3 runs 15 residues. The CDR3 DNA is TGTGCCAGCAGTTTATTGCGGGGACAGAGCTATGGCTACACCTTC. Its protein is CASSLLRGQSYGYTF.

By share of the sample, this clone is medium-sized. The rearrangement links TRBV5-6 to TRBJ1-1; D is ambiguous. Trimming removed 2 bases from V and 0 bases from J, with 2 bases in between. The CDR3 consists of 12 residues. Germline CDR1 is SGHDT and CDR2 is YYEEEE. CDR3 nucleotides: TGTGCCAGCAGCTTTATGAACACTGAAGCTTTCTTT. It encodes CASSFMNTEAFF.

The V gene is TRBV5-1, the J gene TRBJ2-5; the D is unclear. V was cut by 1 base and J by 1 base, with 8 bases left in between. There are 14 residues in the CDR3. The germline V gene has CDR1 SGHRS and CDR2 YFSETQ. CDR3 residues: CASSLLGIQETQYF. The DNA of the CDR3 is TGCGCCAGCAGCTTGTTGGGTATCCAAGAGACCCAGTACTTC.

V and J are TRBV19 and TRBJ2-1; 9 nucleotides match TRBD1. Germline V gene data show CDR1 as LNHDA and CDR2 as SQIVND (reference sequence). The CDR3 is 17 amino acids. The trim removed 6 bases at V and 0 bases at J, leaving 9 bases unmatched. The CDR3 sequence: CASSPRQGESSYNEQFF. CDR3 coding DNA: TGTGCCAGTAGCCCGAGACAGGGGGAGAGCTCCTACAATGAGCAGTTCTTC. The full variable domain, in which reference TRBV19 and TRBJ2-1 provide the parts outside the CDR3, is DGGITQSPKYLFRKEGQNVTLSCEQNLNHDAMYWYRQDPGQGLRLIYYSQIVNDFQKGDIAEGYSVSREKKESFPLTVTSAQKNPTAFYLCASSPRQGESSYNEQFFGPGTRLTVL.

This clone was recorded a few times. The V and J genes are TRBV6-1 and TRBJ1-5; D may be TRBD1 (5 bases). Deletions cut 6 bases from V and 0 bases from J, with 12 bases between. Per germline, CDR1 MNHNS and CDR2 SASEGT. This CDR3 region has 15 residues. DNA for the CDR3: TGTGCCAGCAGGGGGGATCCCTCTAGCAATCAGCCCCAGCATTTT. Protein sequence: CASRGDPSSNQPQHF.

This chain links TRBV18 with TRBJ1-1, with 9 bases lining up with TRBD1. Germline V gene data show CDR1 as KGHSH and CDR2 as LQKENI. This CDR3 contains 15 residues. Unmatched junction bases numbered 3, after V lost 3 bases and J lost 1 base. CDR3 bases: TGTGCCAGCTCACCGGGGACAGGGTCGAACACTGAAGCTTTCTTT. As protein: CASSPGTGSNTEAFF. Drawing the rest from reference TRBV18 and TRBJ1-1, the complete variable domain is NAGVMQNPRHLVRRRGQEARLRCSPMKGHSHVYWYRQLPEEGLKFMVYLQKENIIDESGMPKERFSAEFPKEGPSILRIQQVVRGDSAAYFCASSPGTGSNTEAFFGQGTRLTVV.

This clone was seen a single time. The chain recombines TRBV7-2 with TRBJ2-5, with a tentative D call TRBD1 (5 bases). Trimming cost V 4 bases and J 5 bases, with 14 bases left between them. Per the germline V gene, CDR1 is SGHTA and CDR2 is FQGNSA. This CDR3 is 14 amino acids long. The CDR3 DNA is TGTGCCAGCAGCTCCTCCAGGGCTCGGGAGACCCAGTACTTC. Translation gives CASSSSRARETQYF.

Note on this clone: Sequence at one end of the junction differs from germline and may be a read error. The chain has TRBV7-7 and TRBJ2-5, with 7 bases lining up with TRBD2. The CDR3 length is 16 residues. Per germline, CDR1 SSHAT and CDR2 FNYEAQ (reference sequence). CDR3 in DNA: TGTGCTAGCAGCTTAGTCGGCGGGGGAGCGGGAGAGACCCAGTACTTC. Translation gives CASSLVGGGAGETQYF.

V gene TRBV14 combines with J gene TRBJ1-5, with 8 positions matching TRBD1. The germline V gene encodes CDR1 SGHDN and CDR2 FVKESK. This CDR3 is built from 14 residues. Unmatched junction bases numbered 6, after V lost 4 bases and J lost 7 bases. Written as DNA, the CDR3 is TGTGCCAGCAGCCCCGGACAGGGAGGACAGCCCCAGCATTTT. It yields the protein CASSPGQGGQPQHF.

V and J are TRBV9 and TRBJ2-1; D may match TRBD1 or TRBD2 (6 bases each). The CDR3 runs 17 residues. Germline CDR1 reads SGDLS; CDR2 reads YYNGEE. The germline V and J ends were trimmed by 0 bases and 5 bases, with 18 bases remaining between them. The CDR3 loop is CASSVASPGATHNEQFF. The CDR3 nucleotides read TGTGCCAGCAGCGTAGCTTCCCCGGGGGCTACTCACAATGAGCAGTTCTTC.

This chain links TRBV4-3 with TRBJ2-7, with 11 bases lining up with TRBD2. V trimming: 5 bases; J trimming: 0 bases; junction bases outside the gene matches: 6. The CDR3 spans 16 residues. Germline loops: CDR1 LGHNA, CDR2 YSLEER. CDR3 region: CASSRVAGGSSYEQYF. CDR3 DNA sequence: TGCGCCAGCAGCAGAGTAGCGGGAGGGAGCTCCTACGAGCAGTACTTC.

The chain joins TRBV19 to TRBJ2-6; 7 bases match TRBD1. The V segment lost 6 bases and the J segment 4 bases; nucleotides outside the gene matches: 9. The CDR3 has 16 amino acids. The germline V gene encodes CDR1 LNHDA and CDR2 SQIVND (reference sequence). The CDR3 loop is CASRSGTGDGANVLTF. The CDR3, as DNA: TGTGCCAGTAGATCAGGAACAGGGGACGGGGCCAACGTCCTGACTTTC.

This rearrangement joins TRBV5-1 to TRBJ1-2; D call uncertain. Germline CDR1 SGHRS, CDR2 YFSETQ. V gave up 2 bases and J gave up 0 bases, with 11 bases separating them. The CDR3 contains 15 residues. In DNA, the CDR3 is TGCGCCAGCAGCTTCGGCAGGTCAGCTAACTATGGCTACACCTTC. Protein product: CASSFGRSANYGYTF. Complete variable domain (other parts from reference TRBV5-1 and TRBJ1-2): KAGVTQTPRYLIKTRGQQVTLSCSPISGHRSVSWYQQTPGQGLQFLFEYFSETQRNKGNFPGRFSGRQFSNSRSEMNVSTLELGDSALYLCASSFGRSANYGYTFGSGTRLTVV.

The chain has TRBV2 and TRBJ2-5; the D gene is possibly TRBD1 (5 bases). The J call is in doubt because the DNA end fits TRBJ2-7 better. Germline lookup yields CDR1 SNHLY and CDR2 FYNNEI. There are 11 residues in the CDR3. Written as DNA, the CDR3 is TGTGCCAGCAGCCAGGGAAACGAGCAGTACTTC. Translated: CASSQGNEQYF.

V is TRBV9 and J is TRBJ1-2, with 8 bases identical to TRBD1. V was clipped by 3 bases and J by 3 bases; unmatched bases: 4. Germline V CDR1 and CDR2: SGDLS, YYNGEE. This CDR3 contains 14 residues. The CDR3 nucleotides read TGTGCCAGCAGCGGACCACAGGGGGACTATGGCTACACCTTC. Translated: CASSGPQGDYGYTF.

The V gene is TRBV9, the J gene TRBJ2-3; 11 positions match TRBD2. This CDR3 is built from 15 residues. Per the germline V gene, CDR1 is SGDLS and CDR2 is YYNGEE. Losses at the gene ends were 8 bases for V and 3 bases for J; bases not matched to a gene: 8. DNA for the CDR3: TGTGCCAGTCCGGGACTAGCGGTCATTACAGATACGCAGTATTTT. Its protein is CASPGLAVITDTQYF.

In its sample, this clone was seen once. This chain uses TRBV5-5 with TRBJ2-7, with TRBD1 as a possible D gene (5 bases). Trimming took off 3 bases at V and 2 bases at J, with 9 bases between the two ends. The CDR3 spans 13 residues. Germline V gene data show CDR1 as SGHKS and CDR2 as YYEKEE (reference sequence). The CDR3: CASSWTPTYEQYF. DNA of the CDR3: TGTGCCAGCAGCTGGACACCTACCTACGAGCAGTACTTC.